Reported below is one TCR beta chain. The sample originates from a study of blood T cell repertoires in COVID-19. Overall study context: The samples span acute and convalescent COVID-19 from the United States, Italy and Spain.

The repertoire was sequenced with immunoSEQ multiplex PCR; TCRdb's copy has only in-frame clones and lacks some. The table has hundreds of thousands of clones, approximately 90% seen once. The study recruited people aged roughly 18 to 100 years across approximately 25 US areas. Clinical histories supplied by participants themselves formed the basis of cohort assignment. V lost 1 base, J lost 1 base, and 5 bases stayed unmatched. The CDR3 is made up of 16 amino acids. Germline lookup yields CDR1 MGHDK and CDR2 SYGVNS. The sample taken for sequencing was PBMCs or T cells enriched from blood (not recorded which). The chain recombines TRBV25-1 with TRBJ2-3, with 7 positions matching TRBD1. This receptor was taken from a woman aged 45-65 years who had recovered from COVID-19. This chain's CDR3 is CASSESPGTGTDTQYF. CDR3 DNA: TGTGCCAGCAGTGAATCGCCCGGGACAGGCACAGATACGCAGTATTTT.